Below, 10 T cell receptor beta chains from the same sample are listed, as sequenced in a study of T cells in localized non-small cell lung cancer. Produced via immunoSEQ multiplex PCR; TCRdb's table is partial and in-frame only. Counted here are over 5,000 clones, approximately 60% occurring once; the ten biggest clones make up over 3.5%. The sequencing used lymph node tissue, collected before any cancer treatment. The receptor source for this set is a male donor at least 60 years old with stage I squamous cell lung carcinoma.

The J gene is TRBJ2-5, the V gene TRBV29-1; a possible D gene is TRBD1 (5 bases). Trimming took off 7 bases at V and 4 bases at J, with 16 bases between the two ends. The CDR3 loop spans 13 amino acids. Germline lookup yields CDR1 SQVTM and CDR2 ANQGSEA. The CDR3 reads CSGRKGFRETQYF. DNA for the CDR3: TGCAGCGGCCGAAAGGGGTTCCGAGAGACCCAGTACTTC.

CDR3 sequence (DNA): TGTGCCATCAGTGAGTCGACGGCTAGCCGTTGGGATGAGCAGTTCTTC. It yields the protein CAISESTASRWDEQFF. The rearrangement links TRBV10-3 to TRBJ2-1, with a tentative D call TRBD2 (5 bases). The length of the CDR3 is 16 residues. Germline CDR1 is ENHRY and CDR2 is SYGVKD. Trimming left V 0 bases short and J 8 bases short, with 17 bases between.

V and J are TRBV29-1 and TRBJ2-1; tentative D call: TRBD1 (8 bases). V was trimmed by 7 bases and J by 7 bases, leaving 14 bases between them. CDR3 length: 12 residues. Germline lookup yields CDR1 SQVTM and CDR2 ANQGSEA. The CDR3 nucleotides read TGCAGCGCTGACAGGGGAGGGAATGAGCAGTTCTTC. This sequence encodes CSADRGGNEQFF.

The rearrangement uses TRBV19 and TRBJ2-7; 8 positions match TRBD1. The ends lost 10 bases at V and 1 base at J; junction bases unmatched: 12. Per the germline V gene, CDR1 is LNHDA and CDR2 is SQIVND (reference sequence). The CDR3 extends over 15 amino acids. CDR3 in amino acids: CATAGQAGKSYEQYF. CDR3 nucleotides: TGTGCCACCGCGGGACAGGCTGGAAAATCCTACGAGCAGTACTTC.

The chain recombines TRBV9 with TRBJ1-1; 12 bases are a match to TRBD1. Germline trimming cut 6 bases from V and 4 bases from J; bases unmatched to any gene: 10. The V gene's germline CDR1 is SGDLS and CDR2 YYNGEE. The CDR3 consists of 16 residues. DNA of the CDR3: TGTGCCAGCACCGTGGGACAGGGGGCTGGAGTCACTGAAGCTTTCTTT. Translated, it gives CASTVGQGAGVTEAFF.

The chain carries TRBV29-1 and TRBJ2-7; 11 bases agree with TRBD1. The CDR3 totals 14 residues. The germline gives CDR1 SQVTM, CDR2 ANQGSEA. V was clipped by 3 bases and J by 7 bases; unmatched bases: 8. Here the CDR3 DNA reads TGCAGCGTTGAGACCGGACAGGGGGCGGATGAGCAGTACTTC. It codes for CSVETGQGADEQYF.

Only one count was recorded for this clone. The chain is built from TRBV29-1 and TRBJ1-4; possible D gene TRBD1, 5 bases. The ends were cut back, 7 bases at V and 8 bases at J, with 17 bases in the middle. The CDR3 is 13 residues long. Germline CDR1 reads SQVTM; CDR2 reads ANQGSEA. In DNA form, the CDR3 reads TGCAGCGCACAGGTCCAAGTTATCGAAAAACTGTTTTTT. Encoded protein: CSAQVQVIEKLFF.

The chain is built from TRBV19 and TRBJ2-3; 7 nucleotides agree with TRBD1. The CDR3 covers 16 residues. In germline, CDR1 is LNHDA, CDR2 SQIVND (reference sequence). The junction had 19 bases not matched to a gene; V was cut back by 10 bases and J by 6 bases. The CDR3 DNA reads as TGTGCCACCAACCCTGGAGGAGACAGGGTAACGGATACGCAGTATTTT. Translating it yields CATNPGGDRVTDTQYF. Full variable domain (missing parts from reference TRBV19 and TRBJ2-3): DGGITQSPKYLFRKEGQNVTLSCEQNLNHDAMYWYRQDPGQGLRLIYYSQIVNDFQKGDIAEGYSVSREKKESFPLTVTSAQKNPTAFYLCATNPGGDRVTDTQYFGPGTRLTVL.

The CDR3 sequence: CASRDDRNTEAFF. The CDR3, as DNA: TGTGCCAGCAGAGACGACAGGAACACTGAAGCTTTCTTT. The chain recombines TRBV9 with TRBJ1-1; perhaps TRBD1 as D (5 bases). The germline V gene encodes CDR1 SGDLS and CDR2 YYNGEE. Trimming pared 5 bases from V and 1 base from J, leaving 9 bases between. CDR3 length: 13 amino acids.

The table lists this clone with a few counts. The rearrangement uses TRBV30 and TRBJ2-6; 8 nucleotides align to TRBD1. V lost 5 bases and J lost 4; bases outside the gene matches: 4. Germline lookup yields CDR1 GTSNPN and CDR2 SVGIG (reference sequence). CDR3 length: 14 amino acids. The CDR3 DNA reads as TGTGCCTGGGACAGGGGAGCGGGGGCCAACGTCCTGACTTTC. This gives the protein CAWDRGAGANVLTF.